This T cell receptor beta chain was retrieved from a study of T cells expressing NK-cell markers (dated by TCRdb to about 2020). Concerning the study at large: In sorted CD3+CD56+NKG2C+, CD3+CD56+NKG2C- and CD3+CD56-NKG2C+ T-cell subsets from roughly 8 donors, TCR beta-chain repertoires were profiled. Among the eight sequenced donors, seven were HCMV-seropositive and one was HCMV-seronegative. The eight sequenced donors were randomly selected healthy volunteers, three men and five women. Sequencing of the libraries produced 2 x 150 bp reads on Illumina HiSeq 2000/2500, MiSeq or NextSeq. Here is what the overall study found, with its caveats: Whether the expanded NKG2C-expressing T cell clones were specific for HCMV antigens remained unclear. In a handful of donors, the dominant CD3+CD56+NKG2C+ clonotypes ranked among the top 10 CD8+ clonotypes, making up 1.0-7.0% of CD8+ T cells. Those dominant clonotypes were again the most abundant among CD3+CD56-NKG2C+ cells in four donors, at roughly 25-60.1%.

Remarks on this clonotype: There is no known antigen for this receptor.

Taken from cysteine to phenylalanine, the CDR3 has 15 residues. Only the protein is on record. The germline V gene (reference sequence) gives CDR1 as SGHKS and CDR2 as YYEKEE. To determine HCMV serostatus, a commercial ELISA kit was used to detect HCMV-specific IgG in serum. Peripheral blood mononuclear cells were isolated from blood by Ficoll density gradient centrifugation. TCRdb names Illumina HiSeq 2000 as the instrument used. 5'RACE template switching, by which a universal primer site and unique molecular identifiers were added, was used to make TCR beta cDNA libraries. Synthesis of cDNA was primed from the TCR beta constant segment and was followed by two consecutive PCR amplification steps. Per the source publication's procedure: MIGEC was used to demultiplex reads and group the reads by UMI, and MiTCR was used to assemble and quantify clonotypes. Only TCR cDNA sequences supported by at least two reads were kept to exclude erroneous sequences. The tcR package was used for downstream repertoire analysis, and clonotypes were matched between fractions using CDR3 nucleotide sequence together with V segment. Antigen specificity was annotated against VDJdb with VDJmatch, allowing one amino acid substitution in CDR3. TCRdb reanalyzed the reads, keeping one entry per CDR3 protein sequence and omitting DNA. TCRdb's processing, not the study's, gives the V and J calls here. The data table for this sample lists 150,000 to 180,000 distinct CDR3 sequences. The ten largest clones take up 37% of the sample.

This chain joins TRBV5-5 to TRBJ2-1; TCRdb returns TRBD1, unconfirmable since there is no DNA. The clonotype comes from a woman between 45 and 60 years old in good health. Donor details come from another sample of the same person, matched by shared clones. The specimen was blood T cells: a sorted CD56 or NKG2C T cell subset, CD4+ or CD8+ T cells, or bulk PBMC T cells (not recorded which). This receptor carries the CDR3 CASRPGTGVNYEQFF.